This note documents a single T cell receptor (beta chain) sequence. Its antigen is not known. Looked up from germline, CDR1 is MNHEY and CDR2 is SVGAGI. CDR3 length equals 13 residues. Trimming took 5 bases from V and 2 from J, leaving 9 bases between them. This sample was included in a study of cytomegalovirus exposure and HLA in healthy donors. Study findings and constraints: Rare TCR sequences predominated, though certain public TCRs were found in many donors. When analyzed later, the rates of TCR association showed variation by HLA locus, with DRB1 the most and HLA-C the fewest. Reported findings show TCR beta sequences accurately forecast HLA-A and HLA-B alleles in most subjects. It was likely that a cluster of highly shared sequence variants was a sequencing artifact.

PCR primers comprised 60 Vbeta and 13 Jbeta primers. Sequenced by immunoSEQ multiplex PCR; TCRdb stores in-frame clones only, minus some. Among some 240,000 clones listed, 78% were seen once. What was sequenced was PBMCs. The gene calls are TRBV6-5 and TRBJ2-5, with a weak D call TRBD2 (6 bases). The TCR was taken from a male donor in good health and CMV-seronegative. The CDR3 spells CASSAGLQETQYF. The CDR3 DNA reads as TGTGCCAGCAGTGCGGGACTGCAAGAGACCCAGTACTTC.